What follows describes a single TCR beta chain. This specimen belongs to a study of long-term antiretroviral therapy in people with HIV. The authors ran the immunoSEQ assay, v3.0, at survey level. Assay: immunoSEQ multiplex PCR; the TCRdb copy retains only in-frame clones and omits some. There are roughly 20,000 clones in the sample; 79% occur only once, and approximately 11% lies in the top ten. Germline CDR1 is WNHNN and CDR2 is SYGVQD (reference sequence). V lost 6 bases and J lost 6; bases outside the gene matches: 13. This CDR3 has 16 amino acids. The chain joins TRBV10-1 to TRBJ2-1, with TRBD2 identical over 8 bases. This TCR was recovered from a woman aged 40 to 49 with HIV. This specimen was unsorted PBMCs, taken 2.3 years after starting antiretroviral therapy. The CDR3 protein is CASSPITSGLLNEQFF. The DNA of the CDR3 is TGCGCCAGCAGCCCCATTACTAGCGGCCTACTCAATGAGCAGTTCTTC.